This TCR beta chain stems from a study of blood T cell repertoires in COVID-19. Study as a whole: Donors in the United States, Italy and Spain gave samples during acute or convalescent COVID-19. The analysed material was cDNA or gDNA that came from T cells, B-cell-depleted T cells, or PBMCs.

V was pared by 0 bases and J by 7 bases, with 9 bases of the junction left unmatched. Germline CDR1 and CDR2: GTSNPN and SVGIG (reference sequence). CDR3 length: 15 amino acids. Original methodology: It was from reference gene primer amplification that nucleated cell counts were estimated. Sequenced by immunoSEQ multiplex PCR; TCRdb stores in-frame clones only, minus some. The DNA gave D and trimming, while V, J and clone size come from that table. The top ten hold roughly 7.8% of the sample, which has about 230,000 clones, approximately 82% seen once. This sequence was found in a man between 40 and 49 years old with active or convalescent COVID-19. The chain employs TRBV30 and TRBJ1-5; 7 bases line up with TRBD1. The sample comprised peripheral blood. CDR3 sequence: CAWSVLGQRVQPQHF. CDR3 DNA: TGTGCCTGGAGTGTATTGGGACAGCGGGTCCAGCCCCAGCATTTT.